A single sample is the source of the 5 T cell receptor beta chains below, sequenced in a study of Graves' ophthalmopathy and Graves' hyperthyroidism. Scientists amplified the TCR beta CDR3 regions from RNA transcripts. RT-PCR in the first round used HTBI primers; a second-round multiplex PCR followed. TCRdb analysed the multiplex PCR reads with MiXCR anew, one entry per CDR3 protein. The sample shows some 380,000 distinct CDR3 sequences, approximately 15% of them seen only once. Sequenced material: peripheral blood. Source of these receptors: a woman between 18 and 29 years old with stable Graves' hyperthyroidism.

This clonotype has at least ten counts. Relative to the germline gene, one junction end is altered; a read error may explain this. This chain connects TRBV6-1 to TRBJ2-4, with 8 bases aligning to TRBD1. The length of the CDR3 is 15 residues. CDR1 is MNHNS and CDR2 is SASEGT in the germline V gene. CDR3 nucleotides: TGTGCCAGCAGTGACGAAAGCAGGGGGCGAGGCATTAAGTACTTC. It yields the protein CASSDESRGRGIKYF.

This clonotype was recorded many times. The chain uses TRBV12-3 or TRBV12-4 and TRBJ2-5; no clear D gene. V lost 5 bases to trimming and J lost 5 bases, with 15 bases between them. This CDR3 contains 14 residues. CDR3 residues: CASSTLGPQETQYF. Written as DNA, the CDR3 is TGTGCCAGCAGTACACTCGGTCCTCAGGAGACCCAGTACTTC.

This clonotype was counted ten times or more. The J gene is TRBJ2-7, the V gene TRBV6-1, with TRBD1 identical over 7 bases. V was clipped by 8 bases and J by 0 bases; unmatched bases: 13. The germline CDR1 and CDR2 sequences are MNHNS and SASEGT. This CDR3 is 16 amino acids long. The CDR3 region has the DNA TGTGCCAGCCGGAAACTACCGGGACAGAGCTCCTACGAGCAGTACTTC. Its protein is CASRKLPGQSSYEQYF.

In DNA form, the CDR3 reads TGCAGTGCTAGCGTAATAGCGGGGGGAGAGACCCAGTACTTC. Protein sequence: CSASVIAGGETQYF. The genes are TRBV20-1 and TRBJ2-5, with TRBD2 identical over 10 bases. The CDR3 is 14 amino acids. Germline V CDR1 and CDR2: DFQATT, SNEGSKA (reference sequence). The V segment lost 3 bases and the J segment 4 bases; nucleotides outside the gene matches: 5.

This clonotype has at least ten counts. The genes are TRBV5-1 and TRBJ1-1; 7 nucleotides line up with TRBD1. V shed 4 bases and J 1 base; nucleotides not matched to a gene: 7. Per the germline V gene, CDR1 is SGHRS and CDR2 is YFSETQ. There are 15 residues in the CDR3. The CDR3: CASSHRTGANTEAFF. CDR3 DNA: TGCGCCAGCAGCCACCGCACAGGGGCGAACACTGAAGCTTTCTTT. The full variable domain, its missing parts supplied by reference TRBV5-1 and TRBJ1-1, is KAGVTQTPRYLIKTRGQQVTLSCSPISGHRSVSWYQQTPGQGLQFLFEYFSETQRNKGNFPGRFSGRQFSNSRSEMNVSTLELGDSALYLCASSHRTGANTEAFFGQGTRLTVV.